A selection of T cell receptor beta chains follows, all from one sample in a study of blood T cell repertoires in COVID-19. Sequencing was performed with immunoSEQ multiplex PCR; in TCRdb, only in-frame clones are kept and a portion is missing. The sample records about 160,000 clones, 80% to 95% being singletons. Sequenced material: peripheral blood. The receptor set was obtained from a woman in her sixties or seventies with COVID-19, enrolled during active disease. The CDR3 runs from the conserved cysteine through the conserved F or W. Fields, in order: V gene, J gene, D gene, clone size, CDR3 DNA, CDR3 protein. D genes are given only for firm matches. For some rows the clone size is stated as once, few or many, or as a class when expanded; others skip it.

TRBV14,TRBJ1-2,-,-,TGTGCCAGCAGCCAAGGGACAGTTAACTATGGCTACACCTTC,CASSQGTVNYGYTF
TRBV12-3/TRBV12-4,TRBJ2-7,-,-,TGTGCCAGCAGGGGGCAGGAATTTTACGAGCAGTACTTC,CASRGQEFYEQYF
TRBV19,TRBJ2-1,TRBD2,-,TGTGCCAGTAGTATAGATGCGCCCGGAGTAGCGGGGGGGCTGGATGAGCAGTTCTTC,CASSIDAPGVAGGLDEQFF
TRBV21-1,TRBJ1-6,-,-,TGTGCCAGCAGCAAATCTATATTGGGGACAGTTATTTCACCCCTCCACTTT,CASSKSILGTVISPLHF
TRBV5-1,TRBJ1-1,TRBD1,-,TGCGCCAGTAAACAGGGGGCCCATAACACTGAAGCTTTCTTT,CASKQGAHNTEAFF
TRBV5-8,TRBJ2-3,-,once,TGTGCCAGCAGCTTAGCGTGGGGGCAAGCTAGCACAGATACGCAGTATTTT,CASSLAWGQASTDTQYF
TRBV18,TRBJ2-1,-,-,TGTGCCAGCTCACGAGAGCAGGGTTTTGAGCAGTTCTTC,CASSREQGFEQFF
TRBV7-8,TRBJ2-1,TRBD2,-,TGTGCCAGCAGCTTGACGGGACTAGCAGCCAATGAGCAGTTCTTC,CASSLTGLAANEQFF
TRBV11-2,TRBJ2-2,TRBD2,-,TGTGCCAGCAGCCACGGGGGACTAGCGGGGGTGGCGGGCACCGGGGAGCTGTTTTTT,CASSHGGLAGVAGTGELFF
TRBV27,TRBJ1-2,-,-,TGTGCCAGCAGTTTAAGCCGAGAACGTGGCTACACCTTC,CASSLSRERGYTF
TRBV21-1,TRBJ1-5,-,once,TGTGCCAGCAGCAAAGGACAGGGGGACAATCAGCCCCAGCATTTT,CASSKGQGDNQPQHF
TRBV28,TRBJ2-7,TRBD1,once,TGTGCCAGCAGTGCAACAGGGGGATACTCCTACGAGCAGTACTTC,CASSATGGYSYEQYF
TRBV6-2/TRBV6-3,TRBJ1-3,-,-,TGTGCCAGCAGCCGAGGGATCTCTGGAAACACCATATATTTT,CASSRGISGNTIYF
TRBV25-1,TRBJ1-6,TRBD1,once,TGTGCCAGCAGTGAAGTGGGACAGGGTTCACCCCTCCACTTT,CASSEVGQGSPLHF
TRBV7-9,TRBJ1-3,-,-,TGTGCCAGCAGCTTGGAGAGGACTGGAAACACCATATATTTT,CASSLERTGNTIYF
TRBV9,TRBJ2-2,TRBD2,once,TGTGCCAGCAGCGTACTTCCGGGACTAGCGGGGAACACCGGGGAGCTGTTTTTT,CASSVLPGLAGNTGELFF
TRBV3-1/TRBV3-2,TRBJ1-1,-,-,TGTGCCAGCAGCCTACCCAGCGAGCGCACTGAAGCTTTCTTT,CASSLPSERTEAFF
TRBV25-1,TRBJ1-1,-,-,TGTGCCAGCAGTGAATCGAATGGAGCCACTGAAGCTTTCTTT,CASSESNGATEAFF
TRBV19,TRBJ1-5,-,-,TGTGCCAGTAGTATAACCCAGGGCAATCAGCCCCAGCATTTT,CASSITQGNQPQHF
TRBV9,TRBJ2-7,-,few,TGTGCCAGCAGCCCTAGGGACCGGGAGACGTACGAGCAGTACTTC,CASSPRDRETYEQYF
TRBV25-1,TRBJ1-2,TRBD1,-,TGTGCCAGCAGCCCCGGGACAGGGGTCTATGGCTACACCTTC,CASSPGTGVYGYTF
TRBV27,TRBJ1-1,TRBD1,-,TGTGCCAGCTCTAAAGGACAGGTGAACACTGAAGCTTTCTTT,CASSKGQVNTEAFF